Sequencing of this T cell receptor beta chain was carried out in a study of blood T cell repertoires in COVID-19. Method: immunoSEQ multiplex PCR; TCRdb's copy keeps in-frame clones and lacks some. The sample has about 270,000 clones; around 90% are singletons. Individuals drawn from approximately 26 US areas were about 18 to 90 years old. Clinical history as reported by participants underpinned cohort assignment. A case of COVID-19 had been met by exposed participants within 2 weeks before study entry. Germline CDR1 reads MNHEY; CDR2 reads SMNVEV (reference sequence). The CDR3 has 14 residues. The trim removed 9 bases at V and 4 bases at J, leaving 9 bases unmatched.

This chain connects TRBV27 to TRBJ1-2; 9 bases fit TRBD1. The sequenced sample consisted of PBMCs or T cells enriched from blood (not recorded which). This receptor was identified in a man aged 40-55 years who had been exposed to COVID-19. The CDR3 is CASGTGINAYGYTF. Here the CDR3 DNA reads TGTGCCAGTGGGACAGGGATTAACGCCTATGGCTACACCTTC.